The T cell receptor (beta chain) under discussion was sequenced for a study of T cells in Graves' hyperthyroidism and ophthalmopathy. Lactation, pregnancy, other autoimmune disease or uncontrolled infection led to exclusion of patients. Looked up from germline, CDR1 is SGHAT and CDR2 is FQDESV (reference sequence). Trimming cost V 2 bases and J 8 bases, with 15 bases left between them. The CDR3 is 14 amino acids. The source material, RNA transcripts, was used to amplify TCR beta CDR3 regions. A set of HTBI primers served as the primers for a first-round RT-PCR of the TCR CDR3. TCRdb reprocessed the multiplex PCR reads with MiXCR, giving one entry per CDR3 protein. Counted here are 250,000 to 300,000 distinct CDR3 sequences, about a sixth occurring once; the ten biggest clones make up roughly 50%.

The receptor comes from an older woman with Graves' ophthalmopathy. The sequenced material came from blood. V usage is TRBV11-1 and J usage is TRBJ1-1, with D unclear. The CDR3 DNA sequence: TGTGCCAGCAGCTTAACCGCCCTCGGGAGGGAAGCTTTCTTT. It yields the protein CASSLTALGREAFF. Complete variable domain (other parts from reference TRBV11-1 and TRBJ1-1): EAEVAQSPRYKITEKSQAVAFWCDPISGHATLYWYRQILGQGPELLVQFQDESVVDDSQLPKDRFSAERLKGVDSTLKIQPAELGDSAMYLCASSLTALGREAFFGQGTRLTVV.